Each of the 18 T cell receptor beta chains below was sequenced from the same sample in a study of identifying expanded T cells in peripheral blood. The table came from immunoSEQ multiplex PCR; TCRdb's copy has only in-frame clones and leaves some out. The sample carries approximately 86,000 clones, 80% to 90% recorded once. What was sequenced was blood. All receptors come from a person aged 18 to 70 in good health.

The chain employs TRBV5-6 and TRBJ2-4, with 9 positions matching TRBD1. The CDR3 extends over 16 amino acids. V trimming: 3 bases; J trimming: 5 bases; junction bases outside the gene matches: 9. Germline V lookup: CDR1 SGHDT, CDR2 YYEEEE. CDR3 residues: CASSSLLQGAQNIQYF. In DNA, the CDR3 is TGTGCCAGCAGCTCTCTGTTACAGGGGGCCCAAAACATTCAGTACTTC.

The rearrangement links TRBV7-8 to TRBJ1-1; no clear D gene. CDR1 is SGHVS and CDR2 is FQNEAQ in the germline V gene. The CDR3 runs 14 residues. Trimming stripped 2 bases from V and 1 base from J, with 8 bases between. As DNA, the CDR3 is TGTGCCAGCAGCTTACTGAGGGAGAACACTGAAGCTTTCTTT. It translates to CASSLLRENTEAFF.

The chain is built from TRBV5-1 and TRBJ1-3, with D possibly matching TRBD1 (6 bases). This CDR3 is built from 16 residues. Germline CDR1 is SGHRS and CDR2 is YFSETQ. V lost 0 bases and J 0 bases, leaving 10 bases between the germline ends. The CDR3 DNA follows: TGCGCCAGCAGCTTGGGACCGACAGGCTCTGGAAACACCATATATTTT. This gives the protein CASSLGPTGSGNTIYF.

V usage is TRBV5-6 and J usage is TRBJ2-5, with D possibly TRBD1 on 6 matching bases. Trimming shortened V by 2 bases and J by 1 base, and 12 bases separated the two germline ends. The germline V gene encodes CDR1 SGHDT and CDR2 YYEEEE. The length of the CDR3 is 15 residues. CDR3 sequence (DNA): TGTGCCAGCAGCTTTCAGACAGGAGCCCAAGAGACCCAGTACTTC. It specifies CASSFQTGAQETQYF.

V and J are TRBV15 and TRBJ1-4, with D perhaps matching TRBD1 (5 bases). Germline V gene sequence: CDR1 LNHNV, CDR2 YYDKDF (reference sequence). CDR3 length: 17 amino acids. Trimming pared 5 bases from V and 8 bases from J, leaving 24 bases between. The CDR3 coding sequence is TGTGCCACCAGCTCCCCCGGCCGGGGGGGAGGGAGAGAAAAACTGTTTTTT. It specifies CATSSPGRGGGREKLFF.

This sequence joins TRBV4-3 and TRBJ2-3, with TRBD1 matching over 8 bases. J lost 5 bases, V lost 5 bases, and 6 bases had no gene match. CDR1 and CDR2 (germline): LGHNA, YSLEER. The CDR3 is 14 residues long. CDR3 in DNA: TGCGCCAGCAGCACAGGGGGGACCGGAGATACGCAGTATTTT. Protein product: CASSTGGTGDTQYF.

V usage is TRBV28 and J usage is TRBJ2-5; D possibly corresponds to TRBD2 (6 bases). The V and J ends lost 5 bases and 7 bases respectively, with 20 bases between them. The CDR3 is 15 residues long. CDR1 and CDR2 from the germline V gene are MDHEN and SYDVKM. The CDR3 DNA reads as TGTGCCAGCAGTCTGCCCACCGGGACTCGTGCGACCCAGTACTTC. Protein product: CASSLPTGTRATQYF. The full variable domain, completed using reference TRBV28 and TRBJ2-5, is DVKVTQSSRYLVKRTGEKVFLECVQDMDHENMFWYRQDPGLGLRLIYFSYDVKMKEKGDIPEGYSVSREKKERFSLILESASTNQTSMYLCASSLPTGTRATQYFGPGTRLLVL.

This rearrangement joins TRBV15 to TRBJ1-1, with 7 nucleotides matching TRBD1. The V and J ends lost 2 bases and 4 bases, in that order; junction bases with no gene match: 13. Per germline, CDR1 LNHNV and CDR2 YYDKDF (reference sequence). This CDR3 contains 17 residues. CDR3 bases: TGTGCCACCAGCAGAACGCCGCGACAGGGCGATCCCACTGAAGCTTTCTTT. Translating gives CATSRTPRQGDPTEAFF.

The CDR3 is CASSILTGSNQPQHF. CDR3 DNA: TGTGCCAGTAGTATATTAACCGGGAGCAATCAGCCCCAGCATTTT. The chain has TRBV19 and TRBJ1-5; D remains unclear. V lost 2 bases to trimming and J lost 1 base, with 9 bases between them. CDR1 and CDR2 from the germline V gene are LNHDA and SQIVND (reference sequence). The CDR3 is made up of 15 amino acids.

J is TRBJ2-5 and V is TRBV14; D unresolved. The CDR3 has 15 amino acids. The V end lost 4 bases, the J end lost 2 bases, and 14 bases lay between the germline ends. The V gene's germline CDR1 is SGHDN and CDR2 FVKESK. In DNA, the CDR3 is TGTGCCAGCAGCCCCCGACTGAACTGGCAAGAGACCCAGTACTTC. It encodes CASSPRLNWQETQYF. Drawing the rest from reference TRBV14 and TRBJ2-5, the complete variable domain is EAGVTQFPSHSVIEKGQTVTLRCDPISGHDNLYWYRRVMGKEIKFLLHFVKESKQDESGMPNNRFLAERTGGTYSTLKVQPAELEDSGVYFCASSPRLNWQETQYFGPGTRLLVL.

Here the CDR3 reads CASTKISGDGAGELFF. The CDR3 nucleotides read TGTGCCAGCACCAAGATCTCGGGAGACGGTGCCGGGGAGCTGTTTTTT. The rearrangement links TRBV11-2 to TRBJ2-2, with D possibly matching TRBD2 (6 bases). CDR3 length: 16 residues. Trimming shortened V by 7 bases and J by 6 bases, and 21 bases separated the two germline ends. The germline CDR1 and CDR2 sequences are SGHAT and FQNNGV.

The chain couples TRBV30 to TRBJ2-1, with 7 positions matching TRBD1. V was pared by 4 bases and J by 8 bases, with 11 bases of the junction left unmatched. The CDR3 consists of 14 residues. Per germline, CDR1 GTSNPN and CDR2 SVGIG (reference sequence). The CDR3 region has the DNA TGTGCCTGGATCGCCGGACAGGCGGTGTATGAGCAGTTCTTC. Translated, it gives CAWIAGQAVYEQFF.

This clone was recorded only once. Other DNA sequences of this sample code for an identical CDR3. J is TRBJ1-1 and V is TRBV19; TRBD1 agrees at 7 bases. The CDR3 sequence is 14 residues long. V shed 3 bases, J shed 1 base, and the junction held 2 bases outside the gene matches. The germline gives CDR1 LNHDA, CDR2 SQIVND (reference sequence). CDR3 amino acids: CASSIRGGNTEAFF. The CDR3 nucleotides are TGTGCCAGTAGTATCAGGGGGGGGAACACTGAAGCTTTCTTT.

The chain is built from TRBV5-1 and TRBJ2-3, with 7 bases identical to TRBD2. With 3 bases clipped from V and 3 bases from J, the junction kept 10 bases outside the gene matches. Germline CDR1 is SGHRS and CDR2 is YFSETQ. This CDR3 is 16 amino acids long. CDR3 sequence: CASSSGGGGWTDTQYF. The DNA of the CDR3 is TGCGCCAGCAGCTCCGGAGGCGGGGGTTGGACAGATACGCAGTATTTT.

The rearrangement links TRBV6-6 to TRBJ1-6; D not resolved. Germline V CDR1 and CDR2: MNHNY, SVGAGI (reference sequence). The CDR3 is 15 amino acids. Trimming removed 5 bases from V and 8 bases from J, with 16 bases in between. As DNA, the CDR3 is TGTGCCAGCAGTCCCGGGCCCCAACGGGATTCACCCCTCCACTTT. It translates to CASSPGPQRDSPLHF.

The V gene is TRBV19, the J gene TRBJ1-2, with 7 bases aligning to TRBD1. Germline V CDR1 and CDR2: LNHDA, SQIVND (reference sequence). CDR3 size: 16 residues. Trimming cost V 8 bases and J 2 bases; bases outside gene matches: 14. The CDR3 is CASFGPSGTANYGYTF. DNA of the CDR3: TGTGCCAGTTTCGGACCCTCCGGGACAGCAAACTATGGCTACACCTTC. Full variable domain (missing parts from reference TRBV19 and TRBJ1-2): DGGITQSPKYLFRKEGQNVTLSCEQNLNHDAMYWYRQDPGQGLRLIYYSQIVNDFQKGDIAEGYSVSREKKESFPLTVTSAQKNPTAFYLCASFGPSGTANYGYTFGSGTRLTVV.

The chain couples TRBV6-5 to TRBJ2-1, with 8 bases that match TRBD2. This CDR3 has 15 residues. Germline assignment: CDR1 MNHEY and CDR2 SVGAGI. V gave up 6 bases and J gave up 0 bases; unmatched junction bases: 4. This CDR3 is CASSLLADSYNEQFF. CDR3 in DNA: TGTGCCAGCAGCCTACTAGCGGACTCCTACAATGAGCAGTTCTTC.

The chain recombines TRBV7-3 with TRBJ1-1; 11 bases line up with TRBD1. Germline CDR1 SGHTA, CDR2 FQGTGA. V trimming: 6 bases; J trimming: 4 bases; junction bases outside the gene matches: 1. This CDR3 spans 13 amino acids. The CDR3 loop reads CASRGTGGTEAFF. The CDR3 bases are TGTGCCAGCAGGGGGACAGGGGGCACTGAAGCTTTCTTT.